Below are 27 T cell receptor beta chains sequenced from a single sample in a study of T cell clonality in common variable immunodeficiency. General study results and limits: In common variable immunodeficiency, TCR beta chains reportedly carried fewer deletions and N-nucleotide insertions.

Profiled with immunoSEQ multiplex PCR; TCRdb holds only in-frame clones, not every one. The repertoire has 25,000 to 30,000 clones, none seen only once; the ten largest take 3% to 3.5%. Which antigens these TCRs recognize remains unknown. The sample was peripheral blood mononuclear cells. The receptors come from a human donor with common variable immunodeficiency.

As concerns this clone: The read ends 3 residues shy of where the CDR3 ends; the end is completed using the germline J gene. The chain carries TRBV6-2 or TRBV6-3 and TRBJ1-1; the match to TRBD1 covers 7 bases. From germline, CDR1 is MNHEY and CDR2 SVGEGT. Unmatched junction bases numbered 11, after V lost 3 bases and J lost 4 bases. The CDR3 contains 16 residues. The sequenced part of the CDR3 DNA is TGTGCCAGCAGTTATAATATTGAGGGGGCGACCACTGAA. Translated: CASSYNIEGATTE. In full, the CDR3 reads CASSYNIEGATTEAFF.

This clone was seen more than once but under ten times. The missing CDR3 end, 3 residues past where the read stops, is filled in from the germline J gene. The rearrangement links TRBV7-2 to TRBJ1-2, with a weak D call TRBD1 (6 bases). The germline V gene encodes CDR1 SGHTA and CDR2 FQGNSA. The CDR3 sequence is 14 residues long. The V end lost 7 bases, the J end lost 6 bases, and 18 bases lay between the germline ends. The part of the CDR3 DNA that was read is TGTGCCAGCAATTGGGGGCAAGCAGCTAATGGC. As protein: CASNWGQAANG. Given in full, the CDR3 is CASNWGQAANGYTF. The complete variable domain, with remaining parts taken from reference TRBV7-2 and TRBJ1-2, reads GAGVSQSPSNKVTEKGKDVELRCDPISGHTALYWYRQSLGQGLEFLIYFQGNSAPDKSGLPSDRFSAERTGGSVSTLTIQRTQQEDSAVYLCASNWGQAANGYTFGSGTRLTVV.

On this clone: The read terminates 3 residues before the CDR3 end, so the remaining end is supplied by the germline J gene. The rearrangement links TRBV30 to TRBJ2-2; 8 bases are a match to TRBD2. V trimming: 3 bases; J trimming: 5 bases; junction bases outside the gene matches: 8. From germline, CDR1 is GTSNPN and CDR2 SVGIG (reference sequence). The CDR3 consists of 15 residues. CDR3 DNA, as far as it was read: TGTGCCTGGAGCCGGGAGGGGATTGGGACCGGGGAG. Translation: CAWSREGIGTGE. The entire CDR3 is CAWSREGIGTGELFF.

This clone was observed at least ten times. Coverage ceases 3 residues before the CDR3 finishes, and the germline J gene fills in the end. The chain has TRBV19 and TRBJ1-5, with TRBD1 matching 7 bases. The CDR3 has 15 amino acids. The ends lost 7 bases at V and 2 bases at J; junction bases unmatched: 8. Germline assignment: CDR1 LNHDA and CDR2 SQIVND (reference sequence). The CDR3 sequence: CASTQAQGGNQPQHF. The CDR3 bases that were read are TGTGCCAGTACCCAGGCCCAGGGGGGCAATCAGCCC.

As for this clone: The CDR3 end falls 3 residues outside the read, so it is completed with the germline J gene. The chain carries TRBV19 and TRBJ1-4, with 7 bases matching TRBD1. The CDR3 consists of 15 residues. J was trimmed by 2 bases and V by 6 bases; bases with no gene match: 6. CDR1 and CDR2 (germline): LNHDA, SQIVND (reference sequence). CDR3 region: CASSRQQGTNEKLFF. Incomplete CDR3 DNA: TGTGCCAGTAGCCGCCAACAGGGGACTAATGAAAAA.

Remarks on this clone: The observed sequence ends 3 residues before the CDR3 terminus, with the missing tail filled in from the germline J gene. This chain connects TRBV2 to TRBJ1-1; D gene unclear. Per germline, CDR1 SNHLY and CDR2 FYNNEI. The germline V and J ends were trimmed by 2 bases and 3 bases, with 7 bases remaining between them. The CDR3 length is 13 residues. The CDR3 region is CASSESRYTEAFF. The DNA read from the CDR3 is TGTGCCAGCAGTGAAAGCAGGTACACTGAA.

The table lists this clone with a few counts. Partial CDR3 DNA: TGTGCCAGCTCACCATTCGCCCAGGGAGGGTACCAAGAGACC. Protein: CASSPFAQGGYQET. The full CDR3 sequence reads CASSPFAQGGYQETQYF. This chain connects TRBV18 to TRBJ2-5; TRBD2 agrees at 7 bases. The read stops 3 residues short of the end of the CDR3; the missing end is completed from the germline J gene. The CDR3 extends over 17 amino acids. CDR1 and CDR2 (germline): KGHSH, LQKENI. The junction had 9 bases not matched to a gene; V was cut back by 2 bases and J by 0 bases.

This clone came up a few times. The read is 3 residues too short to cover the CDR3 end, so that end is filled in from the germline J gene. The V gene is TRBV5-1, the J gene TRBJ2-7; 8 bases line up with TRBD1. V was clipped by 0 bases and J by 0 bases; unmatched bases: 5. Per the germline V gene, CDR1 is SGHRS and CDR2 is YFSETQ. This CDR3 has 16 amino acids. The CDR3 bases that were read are TGCGCCAGCAGCTTGGGGGCAGGGGGCACCTCCTACGAG. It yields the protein CASSLGAGGTSYE. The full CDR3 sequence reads CASSLGAGGTSYEQYF.

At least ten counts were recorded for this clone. The sequenced CDR3 bases are TGTGCCAGCAGCTTAAACCCTGACAGGGCCGGAACTGAA. Translated, it gives CASSLNPDRAGTE. The CDR3 as a whole reads CASSLNPDRAGTEAFF. The rearrangement links TRBV7-3 to TRBJ1-1, with 7 bases matching TRBD1. The read halts 3 residues ahead of the CDR3 end, with the missing end drawn from the germline J gene. Germline V lookup: CDR1 SGHTA, CDR2 FQGTGA. The ends lost 1 base at V and 5 bases at J; junction bases unmatched: 10. There are 16 residues in the CDR3. The full variable domain, completed using reference TRBV7-3 and TRBJ1-1, is GAGVSQTPSNKVTEKGKYVELRCDPISGHTALYWYRQSLGQGPEFLIYFQGTGAADDSGLPNDRFFAVRPEGSVSTLKIQRTERGDSAVYLCASSLNPDRAGTEAFFGQGTRLTVV.

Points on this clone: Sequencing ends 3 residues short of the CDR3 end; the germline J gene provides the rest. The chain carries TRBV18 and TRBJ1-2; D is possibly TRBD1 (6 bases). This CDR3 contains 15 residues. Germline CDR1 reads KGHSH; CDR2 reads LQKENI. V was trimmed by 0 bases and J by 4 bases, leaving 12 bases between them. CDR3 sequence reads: CASSPPNTGLYGYTF. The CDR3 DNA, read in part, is TGTGCCAGCTCACCACCGAATACAGGGCTCTATGGC.

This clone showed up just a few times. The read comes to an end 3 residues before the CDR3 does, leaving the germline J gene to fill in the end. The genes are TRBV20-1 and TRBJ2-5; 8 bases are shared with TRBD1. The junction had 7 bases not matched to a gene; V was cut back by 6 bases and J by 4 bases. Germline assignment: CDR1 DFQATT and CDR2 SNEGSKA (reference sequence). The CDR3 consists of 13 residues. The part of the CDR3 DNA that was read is TGCAGTGCCCTGGGACAGGTCGGAGAGACC. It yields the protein CSALGQVGET. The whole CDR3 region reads CSALGQVGETQYF.

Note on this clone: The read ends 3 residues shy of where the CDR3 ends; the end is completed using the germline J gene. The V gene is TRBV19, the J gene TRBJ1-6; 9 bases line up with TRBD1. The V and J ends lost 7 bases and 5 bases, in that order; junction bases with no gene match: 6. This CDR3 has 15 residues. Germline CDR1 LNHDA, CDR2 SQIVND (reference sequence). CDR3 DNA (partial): TGTGCCAGTATCCAGAGGGACAGGGATAATTCACCC. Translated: CASIQRDRDNSP. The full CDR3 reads CASIQRDRDNSPLHF.

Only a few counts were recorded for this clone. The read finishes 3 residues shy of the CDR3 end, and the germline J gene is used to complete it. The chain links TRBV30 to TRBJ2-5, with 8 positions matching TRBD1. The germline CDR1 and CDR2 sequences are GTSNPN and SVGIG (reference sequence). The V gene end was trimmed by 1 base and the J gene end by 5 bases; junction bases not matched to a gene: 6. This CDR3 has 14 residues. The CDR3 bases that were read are TGTGCCTGGAGTGGGGGACAGGCGGTGGAGACC. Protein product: CAWSGGQAVET. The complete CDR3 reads CAWSGGQAVETQYF.

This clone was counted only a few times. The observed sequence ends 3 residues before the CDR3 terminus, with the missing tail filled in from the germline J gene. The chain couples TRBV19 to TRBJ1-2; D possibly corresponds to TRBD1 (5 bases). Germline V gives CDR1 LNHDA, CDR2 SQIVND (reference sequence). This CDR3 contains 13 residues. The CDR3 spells CASSMEGAGGYTF. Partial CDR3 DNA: TGTGCCAGTAGTATGGAAGGGGCAGGAGGC.

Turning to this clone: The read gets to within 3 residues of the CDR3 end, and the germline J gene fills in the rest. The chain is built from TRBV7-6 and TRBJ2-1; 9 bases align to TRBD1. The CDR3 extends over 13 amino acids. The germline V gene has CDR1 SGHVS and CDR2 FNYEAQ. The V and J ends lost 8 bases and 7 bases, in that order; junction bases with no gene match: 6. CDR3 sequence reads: CASGGTGWNEQFF. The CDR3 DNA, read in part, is TGTGCCAGCGGCGGGACAGGGTGGAATGAG.

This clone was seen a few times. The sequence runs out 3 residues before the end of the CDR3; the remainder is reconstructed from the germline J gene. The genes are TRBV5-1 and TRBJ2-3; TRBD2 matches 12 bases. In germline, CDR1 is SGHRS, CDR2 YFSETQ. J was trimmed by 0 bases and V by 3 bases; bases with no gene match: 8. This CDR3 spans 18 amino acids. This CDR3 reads CASSSYRTSGASTDTQYF. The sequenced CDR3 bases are TGCGCCAGCAGCTCATACCGGACTAGCGGGGCTAGCACAGATACG.

The covered CDR3 bases are TGTGCCAGCAGTGAAGCGCTTCTACAGAATTCCTACGAG. Its protein product is CASSEALLQNSYE. Given in full, the CDR3 is CASSEALLQNSYEQYF. The chain links TRBV2 to TRBJ2-7; D is ambiguous. The DNA ends 3 residues before the CDR3 does, and the rest of the CDR3 is filled in from the germline J gene. Deletions cut 0 bases from V and 1 base from J, with 13 bases between. The CDR3 runs to 16 residues. Germline V gene data show CDR1 as SNHLY and CDR2 as FYNNEI.

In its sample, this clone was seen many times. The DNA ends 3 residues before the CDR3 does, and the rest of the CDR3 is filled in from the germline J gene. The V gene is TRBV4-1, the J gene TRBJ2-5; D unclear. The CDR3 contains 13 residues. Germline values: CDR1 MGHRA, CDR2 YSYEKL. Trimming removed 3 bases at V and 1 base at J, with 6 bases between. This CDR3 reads CASSQFVQETQYF. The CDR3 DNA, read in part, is TGCGCCAGCAGCCAGTTCGTCCAAGAGACC.

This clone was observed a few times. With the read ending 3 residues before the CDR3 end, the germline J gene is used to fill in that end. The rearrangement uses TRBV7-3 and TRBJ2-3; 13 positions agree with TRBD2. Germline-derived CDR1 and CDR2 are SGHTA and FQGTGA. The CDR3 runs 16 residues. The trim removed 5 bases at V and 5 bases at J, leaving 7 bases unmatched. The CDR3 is CASSHGLAGVGDTQYF. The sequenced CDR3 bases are TGTGCCAGCAGCCACGGACTAGCGGGGGTAGGAGATACG.

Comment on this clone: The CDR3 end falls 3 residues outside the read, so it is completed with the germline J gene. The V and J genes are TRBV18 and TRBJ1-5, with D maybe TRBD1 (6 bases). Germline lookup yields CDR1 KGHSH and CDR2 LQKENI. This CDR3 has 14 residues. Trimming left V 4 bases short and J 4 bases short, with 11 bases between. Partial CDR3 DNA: TGTGCCAGCTCACGGACAGACAAAAATCAGCCC. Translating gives CASSRTDKNQP. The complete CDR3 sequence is CASSRTDKNQPQHF.

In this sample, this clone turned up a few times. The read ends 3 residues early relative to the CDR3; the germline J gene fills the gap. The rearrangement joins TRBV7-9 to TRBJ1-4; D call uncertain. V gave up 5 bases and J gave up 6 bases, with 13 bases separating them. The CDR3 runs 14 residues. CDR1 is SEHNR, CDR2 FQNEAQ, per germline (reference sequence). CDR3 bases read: TGTGCCAGCAGCCCCCCCGGGGTAGATGAAAAA. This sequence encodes CASSPPGVDEK. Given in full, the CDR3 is CASSPPGVDEKLFF.

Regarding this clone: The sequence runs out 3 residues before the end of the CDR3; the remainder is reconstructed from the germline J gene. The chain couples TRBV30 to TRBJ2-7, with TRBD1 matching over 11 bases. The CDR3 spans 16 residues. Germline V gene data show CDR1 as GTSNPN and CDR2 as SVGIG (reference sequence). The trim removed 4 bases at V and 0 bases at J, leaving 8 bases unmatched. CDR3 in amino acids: CAWTMVDRGLSYEQYF. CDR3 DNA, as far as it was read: TGTGCCTGGACTATGGTGGACAGGGGGCTCTCCTACGAG.

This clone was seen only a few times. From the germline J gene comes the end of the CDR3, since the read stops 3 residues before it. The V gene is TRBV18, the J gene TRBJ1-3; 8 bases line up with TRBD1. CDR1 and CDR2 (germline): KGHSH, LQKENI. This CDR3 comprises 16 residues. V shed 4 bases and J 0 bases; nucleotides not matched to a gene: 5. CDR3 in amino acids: CASSHGQGGSGNTIYF. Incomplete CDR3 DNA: TGTGCCAGCTCACACGGACAGGGAGGCTCTGGAAACACC.

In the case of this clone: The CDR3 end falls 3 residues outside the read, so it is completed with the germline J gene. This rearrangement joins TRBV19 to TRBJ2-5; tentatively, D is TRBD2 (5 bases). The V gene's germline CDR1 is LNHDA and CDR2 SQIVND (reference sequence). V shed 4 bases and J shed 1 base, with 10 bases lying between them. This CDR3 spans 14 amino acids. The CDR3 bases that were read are TGTGCCAGTAGTAGAGACTACGCCCAAGAGACC. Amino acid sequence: CASSRDYAQET. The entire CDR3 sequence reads CASSRDYAQETQYF.

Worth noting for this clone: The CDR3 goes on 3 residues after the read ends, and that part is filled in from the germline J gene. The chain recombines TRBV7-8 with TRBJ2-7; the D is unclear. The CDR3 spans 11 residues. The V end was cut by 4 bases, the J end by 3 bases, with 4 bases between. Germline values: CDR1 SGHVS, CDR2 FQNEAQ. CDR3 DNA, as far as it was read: TGTGCCAGCAGCTCCGTCTACGAG. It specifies CASSSVYE. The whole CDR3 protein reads CASSSVYEQYF.

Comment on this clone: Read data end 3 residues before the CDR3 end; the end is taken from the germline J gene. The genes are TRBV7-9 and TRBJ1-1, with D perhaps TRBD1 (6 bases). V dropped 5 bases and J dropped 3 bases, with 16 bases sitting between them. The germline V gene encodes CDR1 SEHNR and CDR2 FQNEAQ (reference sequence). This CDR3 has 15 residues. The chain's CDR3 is CASSARGLADTEAFF. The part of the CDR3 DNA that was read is TGTGCCAGCAGCGCTAGGGGGTTGGCCGACACTGAA. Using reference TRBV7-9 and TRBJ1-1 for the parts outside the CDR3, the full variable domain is DTGVSQNPRHKITKRGQNVTFRCDPISEHNRLYWYRQTLGQGPEFLTYFQNEAQLEKSRLLSDRFSAERPKGSFSTLEIQRTEQGDSAMYLCASSARGLADTEAFFGQGTRLTVV.

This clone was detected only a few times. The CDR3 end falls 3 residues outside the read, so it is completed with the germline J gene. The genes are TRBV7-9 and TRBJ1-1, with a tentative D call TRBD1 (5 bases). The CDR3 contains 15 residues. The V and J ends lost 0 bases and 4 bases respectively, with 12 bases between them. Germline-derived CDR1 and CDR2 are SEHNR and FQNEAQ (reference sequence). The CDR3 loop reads CASSLARAGSTEAFF. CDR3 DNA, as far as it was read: TGTGCCAGCAGCTTAGCGAGGGCAGGGAGCACTGAA.